This T cell receptor beta chain was recorded in a study of human T cells and chemical hapten exposure. Study-wide background: For sensitization, 2% DPC was applied to a roughly 2 cm by roughly 2 cm patch of upper inner arm skin.

Time point of the sample: pre-sensitization, week 0. Treatment: therapeutic diphenylcyclopropenone sensitization with weekly scalp DPC. Blood collection took place prior to placing each patch test. Every donor had alopecia and was 18 to 70 years old; all were suitable for DPC. Before extraction, the whole blood was not fractionated, and total RNA was taken from it. The germline gives CDR1 KGHSH, CDR2 LQKENI. The CDR3 covers 13 residues. V shed 3 bases and J 5 bases; nucleotides not matched to a gene: 4. This clonotype occurred a few times. A single record per CDR3 protein comes from TCRdb applying MiXCR to the RACE reads. The data contain nearly 110,000 distinct CDR3 sequences, 12% of them seen just once; the ten biggest clones take up 1.6%.

The TCR comes from a woman between 45 and 65 years old with alopecia areata. Some clones in this sample may be carry-over from other donors' samples. This specimen was whole blood, taken in connection with sensitization to the hapten diphenylcyclopropenone (DPC). The chain joins TRBV18 to TRBJ2-7; TRBD1 matches at 7 bases. The CDR3 nucleotides read TGTGCCAGCTCACCGACAGGGATGGACGAGCAGTACTTC. This encodes CASSPTGMDEQYF.